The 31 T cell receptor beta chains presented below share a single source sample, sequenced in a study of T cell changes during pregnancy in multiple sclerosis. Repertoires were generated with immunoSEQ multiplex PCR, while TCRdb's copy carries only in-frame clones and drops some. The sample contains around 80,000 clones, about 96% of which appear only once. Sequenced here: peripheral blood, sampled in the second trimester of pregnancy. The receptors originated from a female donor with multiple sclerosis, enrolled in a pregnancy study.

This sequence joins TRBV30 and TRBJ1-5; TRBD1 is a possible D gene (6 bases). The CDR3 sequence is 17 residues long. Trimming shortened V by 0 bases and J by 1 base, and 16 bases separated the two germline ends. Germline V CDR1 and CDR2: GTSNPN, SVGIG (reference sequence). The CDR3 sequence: CAWSVRGTTLSNQPQHF. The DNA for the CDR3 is TGTGCCTGGAGTGTTAGGGGGACAACGTTAAGCAATCAGCCCCAGCATTTT.

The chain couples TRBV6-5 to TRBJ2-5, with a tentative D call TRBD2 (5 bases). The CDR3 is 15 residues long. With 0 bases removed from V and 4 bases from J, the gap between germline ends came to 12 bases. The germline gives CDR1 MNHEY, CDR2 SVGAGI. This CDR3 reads CASSYSIQRTETQYF. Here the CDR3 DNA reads TGTGCCAGCAGTTACTCGATACAGCGGACAGAGACCCAGTACTTC.

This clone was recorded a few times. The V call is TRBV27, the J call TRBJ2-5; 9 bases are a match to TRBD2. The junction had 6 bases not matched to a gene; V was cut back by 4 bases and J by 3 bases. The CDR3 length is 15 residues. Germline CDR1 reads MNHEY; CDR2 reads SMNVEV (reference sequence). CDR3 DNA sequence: TGTGCCAGCAGTTCACTAGCGGGTGGGGAAGAGACCCAGTACTTC. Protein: CASSSLAGGEETQYF.

The CDR3 DNA reads as TGTGCCAGCAGCCGCCTAGAGAGCTCCTACGAGCAGTACTTC. Translated, it gives CASSRLESSYEQYF. The chain has TRBV6-5 and TRBJ2-7; D gene unclear. Germline CDR1 is MNHEY and CDR2 is SVGAGI. V was clipped by 6 bases and J by 0 bases, with 12 bases between them. This CDR3 contains 14 residues.

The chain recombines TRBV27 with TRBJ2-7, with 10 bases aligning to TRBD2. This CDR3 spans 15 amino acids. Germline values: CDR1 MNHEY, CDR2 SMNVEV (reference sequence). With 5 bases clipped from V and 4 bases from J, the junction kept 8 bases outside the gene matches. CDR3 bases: TGTGCCAGCAGTCACGCGAGCGGGAGGGTGTACGAGCAGTACTTC. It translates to CASSHASGRVYEQYF.

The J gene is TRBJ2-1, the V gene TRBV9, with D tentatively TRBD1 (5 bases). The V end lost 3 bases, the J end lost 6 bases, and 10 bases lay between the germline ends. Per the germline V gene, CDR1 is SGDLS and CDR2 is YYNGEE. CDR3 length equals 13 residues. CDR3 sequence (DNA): TGTGCCAGCAGCGGGGGCCCCTTCAATGAGCAGTTCTTC. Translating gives CASSGGPFNEQFF.

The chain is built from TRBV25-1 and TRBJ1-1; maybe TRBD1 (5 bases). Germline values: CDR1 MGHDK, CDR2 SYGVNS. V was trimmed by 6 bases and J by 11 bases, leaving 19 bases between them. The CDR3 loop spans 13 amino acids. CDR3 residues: CASSLVDGTRAFF. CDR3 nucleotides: TGTGCCAGCAGCCTTGTTGACGGGACTCGGGCTTTCTTT.

CDR3 bases: TGTGCCAGCAGCCTTACAGCGACAGGATATGGCTACACCTTC. Its protein product is CASSLTATGYGYTF. V usage is TRBV28 and J usage is TRBJ1-2; possibly TRBD1 for D (6 bases). Germline V gives CDR1 MDHEN, CDR2 SYDVKM. V was clipped by 6 bases and J by 5 bases, with 16 bases between them. This CDR3 has 14 amino acids.

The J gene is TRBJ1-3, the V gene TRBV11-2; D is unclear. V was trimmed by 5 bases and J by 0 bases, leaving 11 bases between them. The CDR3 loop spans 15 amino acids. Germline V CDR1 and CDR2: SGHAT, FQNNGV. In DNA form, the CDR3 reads TGTGCCAGCAGCCTCCTCTTTCGCTCTGGAAACACCATATATTTT. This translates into CASSLLFRSGNTIYF. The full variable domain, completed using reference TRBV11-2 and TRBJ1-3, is EAGVAQSPRYKIIEKRQSVAFWCNPISGHATLYWYQQILGQGPKLLIQFQNNGVVDDSQLPKDRFSAERLKGVDSTLKIQPAKLEDSAVYLCASSLLFRSGNTIYFGEGSWLTVV.

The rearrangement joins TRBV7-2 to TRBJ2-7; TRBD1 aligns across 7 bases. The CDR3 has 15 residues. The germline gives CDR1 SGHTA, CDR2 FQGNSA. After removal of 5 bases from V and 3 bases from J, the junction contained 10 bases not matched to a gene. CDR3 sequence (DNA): TGTGCCAGCAGCCCCCGACAGGGTACATTCTACGAGCAGTACTTC. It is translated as CASSPRQGTFYEQYF.

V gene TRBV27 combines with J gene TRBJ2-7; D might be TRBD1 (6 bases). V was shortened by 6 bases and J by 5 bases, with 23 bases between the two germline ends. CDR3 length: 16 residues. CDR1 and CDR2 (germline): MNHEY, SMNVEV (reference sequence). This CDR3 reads CASSPWTVGFSDEQYF. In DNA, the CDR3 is TGTGCCAGCAGCCCGTGGACAGTAGGGTTTTCTGACGAGCAGTACTTC.

The CDR3: CASSLLGGAEAFF. CDR3 nucleotide sequence: TGTGCCAGCAGTTTATTGGGAGGCGCTGAAGCTTTCTTT. The gene calls are TRBV27 and TRBJ1-1; no firm D call. Germline CDR1 reads MNHEY; CDR2 reads SMNVEV (reference sequence). CDR3 length equals 13 residues. Trimming shortened V by 1 base and J by 6 bases, and 9 bases separated the two germline ends.

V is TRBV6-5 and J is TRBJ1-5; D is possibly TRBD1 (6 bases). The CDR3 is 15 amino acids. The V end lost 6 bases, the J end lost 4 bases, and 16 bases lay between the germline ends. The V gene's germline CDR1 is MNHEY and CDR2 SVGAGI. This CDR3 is CASSPHGGANQPQHF. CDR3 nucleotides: TGTGCCAGCAGCCCCCATGGGGGCGCTAATCAGCCCCAGCATTTT.

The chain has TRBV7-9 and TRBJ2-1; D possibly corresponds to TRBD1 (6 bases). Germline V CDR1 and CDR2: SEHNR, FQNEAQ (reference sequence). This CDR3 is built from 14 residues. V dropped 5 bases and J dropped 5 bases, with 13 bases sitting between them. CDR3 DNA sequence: TGTGCCAGCAGCCCCTGGGACACCAACAATGAGCAGTTCTTC. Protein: CASSPWDTNNEQFF.

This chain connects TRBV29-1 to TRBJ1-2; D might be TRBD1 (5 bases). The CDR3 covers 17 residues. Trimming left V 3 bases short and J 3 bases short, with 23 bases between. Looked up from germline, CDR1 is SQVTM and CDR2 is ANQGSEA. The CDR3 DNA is TGCAGCGTTGACCTCATCTTATTGGGGGGGGACCACTATGGCTACACCTTC. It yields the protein CSVDLILLGGDHYGYTF.

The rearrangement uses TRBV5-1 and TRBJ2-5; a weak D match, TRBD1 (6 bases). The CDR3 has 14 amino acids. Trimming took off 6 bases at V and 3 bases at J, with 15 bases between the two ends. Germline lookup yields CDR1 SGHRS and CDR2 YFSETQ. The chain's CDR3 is CASTEQGTKETQYF. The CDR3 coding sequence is TGCGCCAGCACGGAACAGGGAACAAAAGAGACCCAGTACTTC. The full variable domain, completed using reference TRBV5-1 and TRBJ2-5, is KAGVTQTPRYLIKTRGQQVTLSCSPISGHRSVSWYQQTPGQGLQFLFEYFSETQRNKGNFPGRFSGRQFSNSRSEMNVSTLELGDSALYLCASTEQGTKETQYFGPGTRLLVL.

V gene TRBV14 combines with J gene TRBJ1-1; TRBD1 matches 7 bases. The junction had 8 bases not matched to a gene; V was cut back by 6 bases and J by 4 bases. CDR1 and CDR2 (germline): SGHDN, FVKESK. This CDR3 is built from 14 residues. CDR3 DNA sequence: TGTGCCAGCAGAGAGACAGGGCTGCGCACTGAAGCTTTCTTT. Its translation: CASRETGLRTEAFF.

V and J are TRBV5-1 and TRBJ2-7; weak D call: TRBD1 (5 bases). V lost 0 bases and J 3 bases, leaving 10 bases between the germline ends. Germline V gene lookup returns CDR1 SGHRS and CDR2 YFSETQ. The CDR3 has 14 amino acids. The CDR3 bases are TGCGCCAGCAGCTTGGCGTCAGGGCGCTACGAGCAGTACTTC. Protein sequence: CASSLASGRYEQYF.

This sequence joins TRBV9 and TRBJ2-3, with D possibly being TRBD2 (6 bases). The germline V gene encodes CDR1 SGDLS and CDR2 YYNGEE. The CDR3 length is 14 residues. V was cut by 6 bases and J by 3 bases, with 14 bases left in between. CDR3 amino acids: CASTVGGPTDTQYF. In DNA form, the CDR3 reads TGTGCCAGCACCGTGGGGGGACCGACAGATACGCAGTATTTT.

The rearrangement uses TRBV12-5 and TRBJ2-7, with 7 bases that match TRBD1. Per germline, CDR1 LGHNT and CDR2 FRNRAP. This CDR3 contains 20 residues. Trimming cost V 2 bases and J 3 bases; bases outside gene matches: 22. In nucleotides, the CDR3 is TGTGCTAGTGGTTTGCGCCGCCCTCTCGTCATCACCGGGACAGACTACGAGCAGTACTTC. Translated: CASGLRRPLVITGTDYEQYF.

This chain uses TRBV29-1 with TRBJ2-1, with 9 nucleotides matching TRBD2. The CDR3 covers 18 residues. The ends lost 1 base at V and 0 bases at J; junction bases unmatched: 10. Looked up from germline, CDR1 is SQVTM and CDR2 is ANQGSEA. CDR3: CSVEGPSGTFISYNEQFF. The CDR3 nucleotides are TGCAGCGTTGAAGGGCCTAGCGGGACTTTTATCTCCTACAATGAGCAGTTCTTC.

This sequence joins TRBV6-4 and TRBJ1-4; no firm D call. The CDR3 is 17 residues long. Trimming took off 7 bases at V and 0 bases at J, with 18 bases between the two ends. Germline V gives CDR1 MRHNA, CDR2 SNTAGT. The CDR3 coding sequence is TGTGCCAGCAAGGTCTCCCGTCGACTTGCAACTAATGAAAAACTGTTTTTT. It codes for CASKVSRRLATNEKLFF.

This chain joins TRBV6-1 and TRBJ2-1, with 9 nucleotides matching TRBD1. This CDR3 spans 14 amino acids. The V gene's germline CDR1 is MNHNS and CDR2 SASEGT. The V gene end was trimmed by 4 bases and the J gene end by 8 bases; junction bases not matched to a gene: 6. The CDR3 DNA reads TGTGCCAGCAGTGCCCTAACAGGGGGCGATGAGCAGTTCTTC. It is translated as CASSALTGGDEQFF.

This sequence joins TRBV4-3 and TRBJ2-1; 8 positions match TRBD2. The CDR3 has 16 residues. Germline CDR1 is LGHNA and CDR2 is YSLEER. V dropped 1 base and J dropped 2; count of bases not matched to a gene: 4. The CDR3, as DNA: TGCGCCAGCAGCCAAGTTAGCGGGAACCCCTACAATGAGCAGTTCTTC. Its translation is CASSQVSGNPYNEQFF.

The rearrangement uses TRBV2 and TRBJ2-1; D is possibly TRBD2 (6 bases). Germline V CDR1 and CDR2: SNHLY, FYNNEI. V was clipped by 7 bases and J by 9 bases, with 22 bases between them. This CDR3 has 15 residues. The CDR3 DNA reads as TGTGCCAGCACAATGACTAGGAGCTCTGTCGGTGAGCAGTTCTTC. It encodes CASTMTRSSVGEQFF.

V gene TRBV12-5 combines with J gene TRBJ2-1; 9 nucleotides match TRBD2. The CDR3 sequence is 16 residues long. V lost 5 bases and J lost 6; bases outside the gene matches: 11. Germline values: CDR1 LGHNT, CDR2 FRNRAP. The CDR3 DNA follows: TGTGCTAGTGGTCCCGCTCGGACTAGCGTAAGCAATGAGCAGTTCTTC. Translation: CASGPARTSVSNEQFF.

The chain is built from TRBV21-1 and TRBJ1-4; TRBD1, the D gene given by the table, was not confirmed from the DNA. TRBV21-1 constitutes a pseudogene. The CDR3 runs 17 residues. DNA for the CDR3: TGTGCCAGCAGCACCAAAATCGGGACAGGGCTGAGTGAAAAACTGTTTTTT. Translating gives CASSTKIGTGLSEKLFF.

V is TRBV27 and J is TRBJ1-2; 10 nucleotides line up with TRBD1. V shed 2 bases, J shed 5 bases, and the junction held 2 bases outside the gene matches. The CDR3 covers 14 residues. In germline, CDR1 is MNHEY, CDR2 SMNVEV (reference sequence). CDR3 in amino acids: CASSLGTGVYGYTF. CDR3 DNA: TGTGCCAGCAGTTTAGGGACAGGGGTGTATGGCTACACCTTC.

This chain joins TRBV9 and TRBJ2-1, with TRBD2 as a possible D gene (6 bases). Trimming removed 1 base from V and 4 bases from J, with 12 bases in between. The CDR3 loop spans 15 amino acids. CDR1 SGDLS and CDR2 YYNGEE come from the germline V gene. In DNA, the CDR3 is TGTGCCAGCAGCGTAAGGGCGGGACCGTACAATGAGCAGTTCTTC. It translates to CASSVRAGPYNEQFF.

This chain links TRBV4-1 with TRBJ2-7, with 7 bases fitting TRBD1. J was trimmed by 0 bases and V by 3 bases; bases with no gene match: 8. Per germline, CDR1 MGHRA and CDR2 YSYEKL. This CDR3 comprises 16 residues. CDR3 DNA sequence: TGCGCCAGCAGCCAGGATGACAGGGACAGCTCCTACGAGCAGTACTTC. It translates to CASSQDDRDSSYEQYF.

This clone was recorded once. CDR3 nucleotide sequence: TGTGCCAGCAGACACGACAGGCTAGAGCAGTACTTC. Residues: CASRHDRLEQYF. J is TRBJ2-7 and V is TRBV6-1; D is perhaps TRBD1 (6 bases). This CDR3 contains 12 residues. The V gene lost 6 bases and the J gene lost 7 bases, with 13 bases spanning the gap. Per germline, CDR1 MNHNS and CDR2 SASEGT.